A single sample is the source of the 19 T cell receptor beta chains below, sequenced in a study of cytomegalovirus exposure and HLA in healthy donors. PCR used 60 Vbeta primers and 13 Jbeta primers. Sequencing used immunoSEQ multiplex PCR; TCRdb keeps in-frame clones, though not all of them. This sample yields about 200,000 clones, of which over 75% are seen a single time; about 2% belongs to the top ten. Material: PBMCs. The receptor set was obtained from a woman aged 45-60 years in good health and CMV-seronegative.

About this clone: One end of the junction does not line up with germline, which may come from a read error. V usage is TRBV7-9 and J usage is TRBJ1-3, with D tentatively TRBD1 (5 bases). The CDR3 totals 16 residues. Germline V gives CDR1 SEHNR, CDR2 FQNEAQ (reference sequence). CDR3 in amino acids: CSSSPPGQGFGNTIYF. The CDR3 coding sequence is TGTTCCAGCAGCCCTCCCGGGCAGGGCTTCGGAAACACCATATATTTT.

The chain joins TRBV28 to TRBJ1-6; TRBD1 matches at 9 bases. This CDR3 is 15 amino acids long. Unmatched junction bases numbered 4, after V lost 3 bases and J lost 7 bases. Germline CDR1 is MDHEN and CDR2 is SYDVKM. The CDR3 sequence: CASSFGDRVNSPLHF. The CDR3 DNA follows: TGTGCCAGCAGTTTTGGGGACAGGGTAAATTCACCCCTCCACTTT.

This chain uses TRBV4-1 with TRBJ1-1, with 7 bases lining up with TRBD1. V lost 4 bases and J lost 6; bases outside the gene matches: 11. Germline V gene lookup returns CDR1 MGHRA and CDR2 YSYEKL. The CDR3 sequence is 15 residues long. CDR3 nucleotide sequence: TGCGCCAGCAGCCCCCGAACCGACAGGGCTGCTGAAGCTTTCTTT. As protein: CASSPRTDRAAEAFF.

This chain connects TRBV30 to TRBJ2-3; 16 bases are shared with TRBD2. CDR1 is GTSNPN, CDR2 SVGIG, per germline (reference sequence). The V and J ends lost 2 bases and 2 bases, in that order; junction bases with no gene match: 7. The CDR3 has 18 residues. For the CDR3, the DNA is TGTGCCTGGAGTCTCCCGGGACTAGCGGGAGGGCCCACAGATACGCAGTATTTT. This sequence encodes CAWSLPGLAGGPTDTQYF.

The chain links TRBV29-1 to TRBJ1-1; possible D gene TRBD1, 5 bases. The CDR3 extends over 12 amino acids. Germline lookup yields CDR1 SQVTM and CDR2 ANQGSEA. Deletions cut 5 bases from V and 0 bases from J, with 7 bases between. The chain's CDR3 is CSVIGVNTEAFF. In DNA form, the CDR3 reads TGCAGCGTTATAGGGGTGAACACTGAAGCTTTCTTT.

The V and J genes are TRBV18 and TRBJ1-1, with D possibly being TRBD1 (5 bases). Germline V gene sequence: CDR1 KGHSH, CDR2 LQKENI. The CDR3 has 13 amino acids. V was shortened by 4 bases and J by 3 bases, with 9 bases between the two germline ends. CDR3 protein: CASSRGGDTEAFF. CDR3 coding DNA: TGTGCCAGCTCACGTGGAGGGGACACTGAAGCTTTCTTT.

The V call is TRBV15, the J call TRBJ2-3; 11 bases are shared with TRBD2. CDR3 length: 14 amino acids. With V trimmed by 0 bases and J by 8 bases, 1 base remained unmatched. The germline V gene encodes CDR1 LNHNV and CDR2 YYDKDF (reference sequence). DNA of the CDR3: TGTGCCACCAGCAGAGAGCTAGCGGGAGGTACGCAGTATTTT. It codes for CATSRELAGGTQYF.

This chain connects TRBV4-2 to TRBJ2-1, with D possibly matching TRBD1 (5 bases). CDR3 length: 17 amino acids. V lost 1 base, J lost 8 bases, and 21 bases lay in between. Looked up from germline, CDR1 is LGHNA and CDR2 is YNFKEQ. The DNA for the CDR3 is TGTGCCAGCAGCCAAGTGCTGAAAGGGGCGATGGTTCATGAGCAGTTCTTC. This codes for CASSQVLKGAMVHEQFF.

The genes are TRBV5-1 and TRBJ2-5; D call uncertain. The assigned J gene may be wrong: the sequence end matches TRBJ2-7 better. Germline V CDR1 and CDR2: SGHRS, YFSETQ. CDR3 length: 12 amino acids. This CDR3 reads CASSLAGFEQYF. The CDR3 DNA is TGCGCCAGCAGCTTGGCTGGTTTCGAGCAGTACTTC.

CDR3 coding DNA: TGTGCCAGCAGCCGCGGACAGGCGGGTCAGCCCCAGCATTTT. It codes for CASSRGQAGQPQHF. This chain connects TRBV7-9 to TRBJ1-5, with 7 bases aligning to TRBD1. This CDR3 region has 14 residues. J was trimmed by 6 bases and V by 5 bases; bases with no gene match: 7. Germline V gene lookup returns CDR1 SEHNR and CDR2 FQNEAQ (reference sequence).

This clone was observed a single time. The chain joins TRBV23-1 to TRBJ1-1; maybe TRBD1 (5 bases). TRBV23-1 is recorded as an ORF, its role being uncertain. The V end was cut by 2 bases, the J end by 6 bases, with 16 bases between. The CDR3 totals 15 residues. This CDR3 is CASSQLAGTFSEAFF. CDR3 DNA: TGCGCCAGCAGTCAACTAGCCGGGACTTTCTCTGAAGCTTTCTTT.

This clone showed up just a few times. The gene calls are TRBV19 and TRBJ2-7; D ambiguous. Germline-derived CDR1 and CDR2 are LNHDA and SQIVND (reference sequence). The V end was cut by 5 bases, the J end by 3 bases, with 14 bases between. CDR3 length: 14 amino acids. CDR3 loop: CASSGVGRRYEQYF. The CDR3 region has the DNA TGTGCCAGTAGTGGCGTTGGGCGCCGCTACGAGCAGTACTTC.

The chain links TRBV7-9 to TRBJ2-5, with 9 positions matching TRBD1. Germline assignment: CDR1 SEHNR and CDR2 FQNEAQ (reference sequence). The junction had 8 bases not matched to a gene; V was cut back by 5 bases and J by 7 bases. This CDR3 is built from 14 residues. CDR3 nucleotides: TGTGCCAGCAGCCCGGGACAGGGCTATGGGACCCAGTACTTC. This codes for CASSPGQGYGTQYF.

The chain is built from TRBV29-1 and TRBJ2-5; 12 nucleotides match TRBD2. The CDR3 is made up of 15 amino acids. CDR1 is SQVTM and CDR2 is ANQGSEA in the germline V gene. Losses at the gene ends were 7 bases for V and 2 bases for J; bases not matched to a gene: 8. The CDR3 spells CSAGGTSGWQETQYF. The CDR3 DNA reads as TGCAGCGCTGGAGGGACTAGCGGGTGGCAAGAGACCCAGTACTTC.

The CDR3 coding sequence is TGTGCCAGCAGTGAGATGAGGGTTGGTACGCAGTATTTT. It specifies CASSEMRVGTQYF. The chain recombines TRBV25-1 with TRBJ2-3; tentative D call: TRBD2 (5 bases). The CDR3 has 13 residues. Germline V lookup: CDR1 MGHDK, CDR2 SYGVNS. Trimming cost V 3 bases and J 8 bases, with 12 bases left between them. The variable domain in full, with the rest retrieved from reference TRBV25-1 and TRBJ2-3, is EADIYQTPRYLVIGTGKKITLECSQTMGHDKMYWYQQDPGMELHLIHYSYGVNSTEKGDLSSESTVSRIRTEHFPLTLESARPSHTSQYLCASSEMRVGTQYFGPGTRLTVL.

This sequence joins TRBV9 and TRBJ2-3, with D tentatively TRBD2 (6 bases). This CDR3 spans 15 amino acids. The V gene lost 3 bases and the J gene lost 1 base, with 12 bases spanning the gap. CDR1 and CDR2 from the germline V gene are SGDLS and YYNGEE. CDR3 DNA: TGTGCCAGCAGCGCCCTGCGGGACCGCACAGATACGCAGTATTTT. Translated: CASSALRDRTDTQYF.

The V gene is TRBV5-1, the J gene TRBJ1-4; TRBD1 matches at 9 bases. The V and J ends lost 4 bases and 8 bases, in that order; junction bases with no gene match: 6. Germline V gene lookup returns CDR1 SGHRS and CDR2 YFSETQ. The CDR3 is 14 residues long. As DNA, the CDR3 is TGCGCCAGCAGCACAAGGACAGGGGACGAAAAACTGTTTTTT. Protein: CASSTRTGDEKLFF.

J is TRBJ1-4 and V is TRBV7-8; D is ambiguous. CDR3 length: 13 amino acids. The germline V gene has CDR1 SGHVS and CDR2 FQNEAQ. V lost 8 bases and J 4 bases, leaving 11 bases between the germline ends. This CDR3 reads CASGRLINEKLFF. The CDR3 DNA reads TGTGCCAGCGGCCGACTTATTAATGAAAAACTGTTTTTT.

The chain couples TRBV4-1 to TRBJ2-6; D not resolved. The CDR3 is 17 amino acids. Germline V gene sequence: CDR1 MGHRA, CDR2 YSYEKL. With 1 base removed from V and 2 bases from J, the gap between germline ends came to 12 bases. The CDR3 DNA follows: TGCGCCAGCAGCCAAGCCTTCAGTAATACTGGGGCCAACGTCCTGACTTTC. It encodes CASSQAFSNTGANVLTF.